This TCR beta chain was identified during a study of shared clonotypes between healthy human individuals. Study context: Each donor's CD8 memory used one plate, CD8 naive two, each CD4 subset three.

This clone was observed a few times. The V gene's germline CDR1 is MNHEY and CDR2 SMNVEV (reference sequence). The CDR3 is 16 amino acids. The germline V and J ends were trimmed by 6 bases and 4 bases, with 21 bases remaining between them. For every subset, genomic DNA was evenly distributed across several immunoSEQ plates. Measured with immunoSEQ multiplex PCR; TCRdb has only the in-frame clones, and not every one. The sample records millions of clones, over 85% being singletons. The specimen sequenced was naive CD4+ T cells from PBMCs. Sample subset: CD45RA+ positively selected. This chain connects TRBV27 to TRBJ1-1; maybe TRBD1 (5 bases). The source is a man younger than 35 in good health. Some clones in this sample may be carry-over from other donors' samples. The CDR3: CASSLDRIRGGTEAFF. CDR3 nucleotide sequence: TGTGCCAGCAGCCTCGACCGGATTAGGGGAGGCACTGAAGCTTTCTTT.